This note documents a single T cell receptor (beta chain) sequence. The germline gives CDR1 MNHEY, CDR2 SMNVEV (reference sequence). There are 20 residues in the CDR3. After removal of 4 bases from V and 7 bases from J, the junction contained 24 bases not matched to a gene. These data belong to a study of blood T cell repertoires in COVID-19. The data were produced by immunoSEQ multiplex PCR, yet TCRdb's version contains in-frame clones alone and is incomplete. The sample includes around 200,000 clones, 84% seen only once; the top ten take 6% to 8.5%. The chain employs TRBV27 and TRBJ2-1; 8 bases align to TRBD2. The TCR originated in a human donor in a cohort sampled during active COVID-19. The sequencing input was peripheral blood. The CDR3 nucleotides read TGTGCCAGCAGTTCGCTCTCGGGCGGGGGGATCTGGTTTAGAATGAATGAGCAGTTCTTC. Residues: CASSSLSGGGIWFRMNEQFF.